This TCR beta chain was found in a study of Ad26.COV2.S vaccination and SARS-CoV-2 variants. The overall study: Intramuscular Ad26.COV2.S at 5x10^10 or 1x10^11 viral particles.

The sample's treatment: roughly 20 received Ad26.COV2.S at low or high dose, single or two shots; several received placebo; per-sample allocation not given. Day 63 after the first injection of vaccine or placebo was the sampling time. The data were produced by immunoSEQ multiplex PCR, yet TCRdb's version contains in-frame clones alone and is incomplete. The sample holds about 330,000 clones, 85% to 90% seen once. The sample here was peripheral blood, taken in a trial of Ad26.COV2.S vaccine versus placebo. The sequence was obtained from a person aged 18-60 years who received the Ad26.COV2.S COVID-19 vaccine or a placebo.

The CDR3 sequence is CASSQVPGGAVYEQYF. The CDR3 DNA reads as TGTGCCAGCAGCCAAGTCCCCGGGGGCGCGGTCTACGAGCAGTACTTC. The genes are TRBV3-1 (or the pseudogene TRBV3-2) and TRBJ2-7, with D perhaps being TRBD1 or TRBD2 (6 bases each). Per the germline V gene, CDR1 is LGHDT and CDR2 is YNNKEL (reference sequence). V shed 1 base and J shed 3 bases, with 16 bases lying between them. This CDR3 region has 16 residues.